The present T cell receptor beta chain was sequenced within a study of human T cells and chemical hapten exposure. The library attached unique molecular identifiers to individual cDNA molecules. In the authors' workflow: Samples had a median of 95,638 TCRs, ranging about 20,000 to 690,600. TCRdb ran MiXCR on the RACE reads and lists one entry per CDR3 protein. The V and J calls reflect TCRdb's pipeline rather than the authors' work. The sample carries some 200,000 distinct CDR3 sequences, about 22% recorded once. Study-wide results and limits: Higher patch test scores went with higher counts of PT1 expanded TCRs.

Regarding this clonotype: The target antigen is unknown.

As for time point: patch test 1, 2 weeks after DPC sensitization. Treatment given: therapeutic diphenylcyclopropenone sensitization with weekly scalp DPC. Donation of samples came from alopecia patients who were 18 to 70 years old and suitable for DPC. This TCR derives from a woman in her fifties or sixties with alopecia areata. Some clones in this sample may be carry-over from other donors' samples. The starting material was whole blood, obtained in connection with sensitization to the hapten diphenylcyclopropenone (DPC).

The CDR3 bases are TGTGCCAGCAGCTTAACGCCCGACAATTCCTACAATGAGCAGTTCTTC. Translated: CASSLTPDNSYNEQFF. The V and J genes are TRBV7-3 and TRBJ2-1; D gene unclear. Trimming removed 0 bases at V and 1 base at J, with 10 bases between. Per germline, CDR1 SGHTA and CDR2 FQGTGA. This CDR3 has 16 amino acids.